Listed here are 3 T cell receptor beta chains from one sample, sequenced in a study of blood T cell repertoires in COVID-19. Method: immunoSEQ multiplex PCR; TCRdb's copy keeps in-frame clones and lacks some. Of 100,000 to 150,000 clones in the sample, around 81% were seen once. The sequencing sample was made of peripheral blood. The receptors shown here come from a man aged 55-75 years with acute or convalescent COVID-19.

This chain connects TRBV4-2 to TRBJ1-3; 8 nucleotides agree with TRBD1. Germline V gene data show CDR1 as LGHNA and CDR2 as YNFKEQ. This CDR3 has 15 residues. Trimming at V came to 7 bases and at J to 0 bases, leaving 5 bases not matched to a gene. The CDR3 sequence is CASTRDRGSGNTIYF. CDR3 nucleotides: TGTGCCAGCACCCGAGACAGGGGCTCTGGAAACACCATATATTTT.

This clone was counted ten times or more. The genes are TRBV7-3 and TRBJ1-2, with 10 bases that match TRBD1. The CDR3 is 13 residues long. The V and J ends lost 5 bases and 8 bases, in that order; junction bases with no gene match: 5. Germline loops: CDR1 SGHTA, CDR2 FQGTGA. Here the CDR3 reads CASSNDRGRGYTF. CDR3 in DNA: TGTGCCAGCAGCAATGACAGGGGGCGCGGCTACACCTTC. Full variable domain (outside the CDR3, taken from reference TRBV7-3 and TRBJ1-2): GAGVSQTPSNKVTEKGKYVELRCDPISGHTALYWYRQSLGQGPEFLIYFQGTGAADDSGLPNDRFFAVRPEGSVSTLKIQRTERGDSAVYLCASSNDRGRGYTFGSGTRLTVV.

V is TRBV19 and J is TRBJ1-2, with 7 nucleotides matching TRBD1. Germline lookup yields CDR1 LNHDA and CDR2 SQIVND (reference sequence). This CDR3 spans 13 amino acids. With 10 bases clipped from V and 4 bases from J, the junction kept 9 bases outside the gene matches. CDR3 nucleotides: TGTGCCACCTCACGGGGGACAGTCTATGGCTACACCTTC. The encoded protein is CATSRGTVYGYTF. Together with reference TRBV19 and TRBJ1-2, the CDR3 gives the full variable domain: DGGITQSPKYLFRKEGQNVTLSCEQNLNHDAMYWYRQDPGQGLRLIYYSQIVNDFQKGDIAEGYSVSREKKESFPLTVTSAQKNPTAFYLCATSRGTVYGYTFGSGTRLTVV.